Below are 15 T cell receptor beta chains sequenced from a single sample in a study of molecular identifiers for immune sequencing clone quantification. TCRdb passed the PCR reads through MiXCR, listing each CDR3 protein once. The sample carries 460,000 or so distinct CDR3 sequences, over 20% recorded once. Source material: naive CD8+ T cells from blood, with Jurkat cell RNA spiked in. Subset meaning: FACS-sorted CD8+CD4-CCR7+CD45RA+ naive T cells. The receptors come from a human donor in good health. Some libraries in this study had Jurkat cell RNA spiked in.

The chain employs TRBV10-3 and TRBJ2-5, with 9 bases identical to TRBD1. Per the germline V gene, CDR1 is ENHRY and CDR2 is SYGVKD. This CDR3 has 17 amino acids. V was clipped by 5 bases and J by 5 bases; unmatched bases: 15. The CDR3 here is CAISPVPGQGTGETQYF. CDR3 DNA sequence: TGTGCCATCAGTCCTGTCCCGGGACAGGGAACCGGGGAGACCCAGTACTTC.

The chain carries TRBV28 and TRBJ2-7; D unresolved. The CDR3 spans 13 residues. Germline-derived CDR1 and CDR2 are MDHEN and SYDVKM. The V and J ends lost 6 bases and 6 bases respectively, with 15 bases between them. The CDR3 loop reads CASSSQTRPEQYF. The CDR3 DNA follows: TGTGCCAGCAGCTCTCAGACCCGTCCCGAGCAGTACTTC.

This clonotype appeared a few times. The rearrangement uses TRBV20-1 and TRBJ1-1, with 8 bases matching TRBD1. The V gene's germline CDR1 is DFQATT and CDR2 SNEGSKA (reference sequence). The CDR3 consists of 14 residues. V lost 6 bases, J lost 3 bases, and 9 bases stayed unmatched. For the CDR3, the DNA is TGCAGTGCATATGACAGGGGTAGGTACACTGAAGCTTTCTTT. This translates into CSAYDRGRYTEAFF.

With regard to this clonotype: Mismatch with germline at one junction end may stem from a read error. The gene calls are TRBV27 and TRBJ2-7, with 9 bases matching TRBD1. This CDR3 is built from 14 residues. Germline V gene lookup returns CDR1 MNHEY and CDR2 SMNVEV (reference sequence). CDR3 sequence (DNA): TGTGCCGGCAGTCCCAGGACAGGGGTCTACGAGCAGTACTTC. It is translated as CAGSPRTGVYEQYF.

The genes are TRBV19 and TRBJ1-1; D call uncertain. V lost 6 bases and J lost 4, with 12 bases in between. This CDR3 spans 13 amino acids. CDR1 LNHDA and CDR2 SQIVND come from the germline V gene (reference sequence). The CDR3 coding sequence is TGTGCCAGTAGCACCCCAGGATTCACTGAAGCTTTCTTT. Translating gives CASSTPGFTEAFF.

Remarks on this clonotype: This clone may be a read error of a much larger clone one base away. This chain uses TRBV5-3 with TRBJ2-5; D is unresolved. TRBV5-3 is identified as an open reading frame with a role that is uncertain. This CDR3 contains 14 residues. The CDR3 protein is CASSLGPDQETQYF. The CDR3, as DNA: TGTGCCAGCAGCTTGGGTCCGGATCAAGAGACCCAGTACTTC.

The rearrangement links TRBV20-1 to TRBJ1-1; 7 bases map to TRBD1. Germline-derived CDR1 and CDR2 are DFQATT and SNEGSKA (reference sequence). V dropped 4 bases and J dropped 8; count of bases not matched to a gene: 13. The CDR3 has 14 amino acids. CDR3 in amino acids: CSATYRGIGTEAFF. In DNA form, the CDR3 reads TGCAGTGCTACCTACAGGGGTATTGGGACAGAAGCTTTCTTT.

This clonotype has a handful of counts. The chain couples TRBV6-1 to TRBJ2-4; 7 nucleotides match TRBD2. The length of the CDR3 is 20 residues. Germline CDR1 and CDR2: MNHNS and SASEGT. Trimming removed 6 bases from V and 0 bases from J; junction bases left unmatched: 20. CDR3 bases: TGTGCCAGCAGATACCCGCGGGGGTCTACCCGAGAACTAGCCAAAAACATTCAGTACTTC. Translation gives CASRYPRGSTRELAKNIQYF.

The chain uses TRBV4-1 and TRBJ1-4, with 8 bases lining up with TRBD1. V shed 3 bases, J shed 11 bases, and the junction held 11 bases outside the gene matches. In germline, CDR1 is MGHRA, CDR2 YSYEKL. The CDR3 has 15 amino acids. The CDR3 loop reads CASSHDRINRGKLFF. CDR3 nucleotides: TGCGCCAGCAGCCACGATAGAATTAACAGGGGGAAACTGTTTTTT.

On this clonotype itself: A much larger clonotype is one base distant, so this may be a read error. The final CDR3 position lacks the conserved phenylalanine or tryptophan, pointing to a likely read error. The rearrangement uses TRBV7-2 and TRBJ2-3, with D hard to call. The V end was cut by 3 bases, the J end by 0 bases, with 16 bases between. This CDR3 spans 17 amino acids. CDR1 and CDR2 from the germline V gene are SGHTA and FQGNSA. CDR3 protein: CASSFSRSKSSTDTQYY. The DNA of the CDR3 is TGTGCCAGCAGCTTCTCACGAAGCAAGAGTAGCACAGATACGCAGTATTAT.

This clonotype was seen repeatedly, ten times or more. The rearrangement joins TRBV24-1 to TRBJ2-2, with D maybe TRBD2 (6 bases). CDR1 KGHDR and CDR2 SFDVKD come from the germline V gene. The CDR3 spans 16 residues. Trimming took off 4 bases at V and 1 base at J, with 12 bases between the two ends. The CDR3 loop reads CATSEAGRQNTGELFF. The DNA for the CDR3 is TGTGCCACCAGTGAAGCTGGGAGGCAGAACACCGGGGAGCTGTTTTTT.

This clonotype was seen many times. V gene TRBV5-6 combines with J gene TRBJ2-3; tentative D call: TRBD1 (6 bases). There are 12 residues in the CDR3. Germline V CDR1 and CDR2: SGHDT, YYEEEE. V dropped 10 bases and J dropped 1 base, with 10 bases sitting between them. The DNA of the CDR3 is TGTGCCGGGCGACAGGGCACAGATACGCAGTATTTT. It is translated as CAGRQGTDTQYF. Complete variable domain (other parts from reference TRBV5-6 and TRBJ2-3): DAGVTQSPTHLIKTRGQQVTLRCSPKSGHDTVSWYQQALGQGPQFIFQYYEEEERQRGNFPDRFSGHQFPNYSSELNVNALLLGDSALYLCAGRQGTDTQYFGPGTRLTVL.

The V gene is TRBV4-2, the J gene TRBJ2-1; TRBD1 or TRBD2 may be the D gene (5 bases each). V dropped 9 bases and J dropped 2 bases, with 17 bases sitting between them. The germline V gene encodes CDR1 LGHNA and CDR2 YNFKEQ. The CDR3 sequence is 15 residues long. The CDR3 sequence: CASRGISETYNEQFF. The CDR3 DNA reads as TGTGCCAGTAGGGGAATTAGCGAAACCTACAATGAGCAGTTCTTC.

This clonotype was seen a handful of times. J is TRBJ1-1 and V is TRBV12-3 or TRBV12-4; 7 bases match TRBD1. V was pared by 5 bases and J by 1 base, with 7 bases of the junction left unmatched. The CDR3 totals 15 residues. The CDR3, as DNA: TGTGCCAGCAGTAGCGGGACAGAAAAGAACACTGAAGCTTTCTTT. It translates to CASSSGTEKNTEAFF.

This chain connects TRBV2 to TRBJ2-7, with a possible D match to TRBD2 (5 bases). Trimming left V 2 bases short and J 2 bases short, with 16 bases between. The CDR3 sequence is 16 residues long. Germline V lookup: CDR1 SNHLY, CDR2 FYNNEI. The CDR3 loop is CASSEFGPPGTYEQYF. DNA for the CDR3: TGTGCCAGCAGTGAATTCGGGCCTCCGGGGACCTACGAGCAGTACTTC.